The present entry profiles one T cell receptor (beta chain) with its context. Its binding antigen is unknown. Within one base of it there is no much larger clone, and no base qualities were kept. This entry comes from a study of neurological immune-mediated disorders (dated by TCRdb to the late 2010s). Regarding the complete study: Using UMI-based sequencing, the study compared peripheral blood TCR-beta repertoires from patients with HTLV-I-associated myelopathy (HAM/TSP), patients with multiple sclerosis, and healthy controls. The 90 to 110 TCR-beta libraries covered PBMC samples along with longitudinal samples, technical triplicates, and paired sorted CD4+ and CD8+ T-cell subsets. Longitudinal HAM/TSP donors and healthy donors each had 3 time-points at intervals of roughly 3-40 months. The cohort comprised 68 subjects: 15 or so HAM/TSP patients, approximately 34 multiple sclerosis patients and 20 healthy controls. Overall results and qualifications from the work: TCR clonal expansion was highest in HAM/TSP patients and lowest in MS patients, with MS patients falling below even healthy controls. No identical CDR3 amino acid sequences were shared among expanded clones across subjects, suggesting private TCR-beta repertoires in all groups.

The CDR1 and CDR2 encoded by the germline V gene are SGHRS and YFSETQ. A distance of 8 bases separates the germline ends of V and J, which lose 2 bases and 6 bases respectively. From the cysteine through the phenylalanine, the CDR3 covers 13 amino acids. Only the CDR3 DNA stays, 39 bases, in frame from base 1. cDNA synthesis used template-switch 5'RACE with a primer carrying a 10-nucleotide random unique molecular identifier tagging each TCR transcript. Each sequencing run produced over 160 million TCR-beta sequences covering 15-18 subjects. The RNeasy kit was used for extraction of total RNA. TCR-beta VDJ regions were amplified with primers for the TCR constant region and the 5'RACE anchor, using the KAPA Real-time Library Amplification kit. Sample indexes and Illumina adaptors were added in a first PCR, after which library yield was increased in a second PCR. After Ampure bead purification, the roughly 650 bp TCR product was size-selected on a 2% E-gel SizeSelection system. Before pooling, library quality was assessed on a Bioanalyzer, concentration was determined with Qubit, and library quantification was performed with the Kapa Library Quantification kit. Libraries were sequenced paired-end 2 x 150 bp on an Illumina HiSeq 2500. To increase sequence diversity, roughly 24-32% phiX was spiked into each library pool. On the authors' methods: Quality-filtered reads were processed with the UMI-based MiGEC pipeline, and over 90% of raw TCR sequences were removed by the MiGEC pipeline during error correction. IMGT germline references were used for aligning VDJ genes, and each clonotype was defined as a unique CDR3 amino acid sequence together with its V-J genes. Clonal expansion, Shannon diversity, and CDR3 relatedness (CalcPairwiseDistances, ClusterSamples) were evaluated with VDJtools, and phylogenetic trees were built with CLCbio workbench. Clones with at least 8 unique UMIs were defined as expanded, with this threshold being based on coefficient-of-variation modelling across technical triplicates. TCRdb cleaned the public reads at Q25 with fastp, built clones with MiXCR and kept in-frame beta chains. Every CDR3 protein is listed once, alongside the most common genes and DNA of its rows. TCRdb's processing, not the authors' own work, is the source of the V and J calls. This sample comprises 70,000 to 95,000 distinct CDR3 sequences, about 13% of them detected only once. Jointly, the top ten make up 5% of the sample.

In the paper's terms, the time point label means: longitudinal time-point 2. For unsorted PBMC libraries, 2 million PBMCs were used after storage in RNAlater at -80 degrees C until RNA extraction. PBMCs were separated from peripheral blood using Ficoll-Hypaque density gradient centrifugation and then cryopreserved in liquid nitrogen. This chain joins TRBV5-1 to TRBJ1-4; matching of 5 bases hints at TRBD1 as the D gene. The clonotype originates from a female donor with HTLV-1-associated myelopathy (HAM/TSP). The specimen was PBMCs. The nucleotide sequence is TGCGCCAGCAGCTTCGGGGGGGATGAAAAACTGTTTTTT. Its product reads: CASSFGGDEKLFF.